This T cell receptor (beta chain) originates from a study of blood T cell repertoires in COVID-19. Study as a whole: Samples of COVID-19 (acute and convalescent) were obtained from the United States, Italy and Spain. T cells, B-cell-depleted T cells, or PBMCs supplied cDNA or gDNA.

For this clone: The junction and the germline gene differ at one end; a read error may be behind it.

The germline V gene has CDR1 SSHAT and CDR2 FNYEAQ (reference sequence). CDR3 length equals 13 residues. Clones were read by immunoSEQ multiplex PCR, and TCRdb kept only the in-frame ones, dropping some. Among 200,000 to 250,000 clones, around 83% were seen once, and the ten largest hold approximately 7%. This sequence originates from a woman between 45 and 65 years old with acute or convalescent COVID-19. This chain connects TRBV7-7 to TRBJ1-4, with D unclear. What was sequenced was peripheral blood. DNA of the CDR3: TGTGCTAGCAGCTTCAACGAGGAGGCCGACCTGTTTTTT. Amino acid sequence: CASSFNEEADLFF.